One sample yielded the 12 T cell receptor beta chains listed below, sequenced in a study of blood T cells in healthy people across ages. A second about 6 to 11 cycle PCR used barcoded and J-beta primers. TCRdb re-analysed the 5' RACE reads in MiXCR, keeping a single row per CDR3 protein. The sample shows more than 550,000 distinct CDR3 sequences, roughly 20% of them seen only once. The material sequenced was blood. These receptors were collected from a man aged 65 to 85 in good health.

This clonotype was counted ten times or more. The chain uses TRBV27 and TRBJ2-6, with D unclear. Germline-derived CDR1 and CDR2 are MNHEY and SMNVEV (reference sequence). Trimming took 2 bases from V and 0 from J, leaving 20 bases between them. The CDR3 totals 20 residues. Here the CDR3 reads CASSLGPSLGSPSGANVLTF. For the CDR3, the DNA is TGTGCCAGCAGTTTAGGTCCCTCGTTAGGCAGTCCCTCTGGGGCCAACGTCCTGACTTTC.

CDR3 in DNA: TGTGCCAGCAGTGGTAGGCGGGGGGCGGGCTCTCACAATGAGCAGTTCTTC. It yields the protein CASSGRRGAGSHNEQFF. This chain links TRBV6-1 with TRBJ2-1, with 8 bases matching TRBD2. V was clipped by 4 bases and J by 5 bases; unmatched bases: 13. The CDR3 sequence is 17 residues long. CDR1 is MNHNS, CDR2 SASEGT, per germline.

V is TRBV5-1 and J is TRBJ2-1, with TRBD2 matching 10 bases. V was pared by 3 bases and J by 3 bases, with 6 bases of the junction left unmatched. The CDR3 length is 16 residues. Germline V CDR1 and CDR2: SGHRS, YFSETQ. CDR3 sequence reads: CASSSIIAGGYNEQFF. CDR3 bases: TGCGCCAGCAGCTCAATCATAGCGGGAGGCTACAATGAGCAGTTCTTC.

The chain has TRBV11-2 and TRBJ2-3, with D hard to call. There are 14 residues in the CDR3. Between the trimmed V and J ends, which lost 1 base and 9 bases, there was a span of 14 bases. Looked up from germline, CDR1 is SGHAT and CDR2 is FQNNGV. CDR3 sequence reads: CASSLGSGYGTQYF. The CDR3 region has the DNA TGTGCCAGCAGCTTAGGATCCGGGTATGGGACGCAGTATTTT.

The CDR3: CASSIRSNGPQHF. For the CDR3, the DNA is TGTGCCAGCAGTATCAGAAGCAATGGGCCCCAGCATTTT. The genes are TRBV12-3 or TRBV12-4 and TRBJ1-5; no reliable D call. V was clipped by 5 bases and J by 9 bases, with 14 bases between them. The CDR3 is 13 amino acids.

This clonotype has only a few counts. This sequence joins TRBV4-3 and TRBJ2-4; 13 nucleotides line up with TRBD2. Trimming removed 0 bases from V and 3 bases from J; junction bases left unmatched: 11. CDR1 is LGHNA and CDR2 is YSLEER in the germline V gene. The CDR3 length is 20 residues. CDR3 region: CASSQDHGTSGKPGKNIQYF. Written as DNA, the CDR3 is TGCGCCAGCAGCCAAGATCACGGGACTAGCGGGAAACCAGGCAAAAACATTCAGTACTTC.

This clonotype turned up a few times. This chain links TRBV12-3 or TRBV12-4 with TRBJ1-3; D is ambiguous. This CDR3 is 14 amino acids long. V was cut by 5 bases and J by 0 bases, with 8 bases left in between. The CDR3 spells CASSKHHSGNTIYF. The DNA of the CDR3 is TGTGCCAGCAGTAAACATCACTCTGGAAACACCATATATTTT.

This clonotype was detected ten times or more. The chain employs TRBV29-1 and TRBJ2-1, with TRBD2 matching over 10 bases. V lost 6 bases, J lost 5 bases, and 10 bases stayed unmatched. The CDR3 is 15 residues long. The germline V gene has CDR1 SQVTM and CDR2 ANQGSEA. The CDR3 protein is CSVSDSGLADNEQFF. CDR3 coding DNA: TGCAGCGTCTCCGACTCAGGACTAGCGGACAATGAGCAGTTCTTC.

The genes are TRBV14 and TRBJ2-5; TRBD1 might be the D (5 bases). Germline assignment: CDR1 SGHDN and CDR2 FVKESK. With 4 bases removed from V and 2 bases from J, the gap between germline ends came to 14 bases. CDR3 length equals 15 residues. The CDR3 nucleotides are TGTGCCAGCAGCCGCCTCCGGACAAATCAAGAGACCCAGTACTTC. Its translation: CASSRLRTNQETQYF.

The CDR3 sequence is CASSSLGTGNYGYTF. The CDR3, as DNA: TGTGCCAGCAGTTCACTGGGGACAGGGAACTATGGCTACACCTTC. The chain uses TRBV12-3 or TRBV12-4 and TRBJ1-2; 9 bases line up with TRBD1. Germline trimming cut 4 bases from V and 2 bases from J; bases unmatched to any gene: 5. The CDR3 extends over 15 amino acids.

The rearrangement joins TRBV19 to TRBJ2-3, with unresolved D. V lost 5 bases to trimming and J lost 2 bases, with 14 bases between them. The CDR3 sequence is 15 residues long. Per the germline V gene, CDR1 is LNHDA and CDR2 is SQIVND (reference sequence). CDR3 DNA sequence: TGTGCCAGTAGTGTGACCGGGTCGACCACAGATACGCAGTATTTT. Protein product: CASSVTGSTTDTQYF.

The rearrangement links TRBV7-9 to TRBJ2-3; TRBD1 might be the D (6 bases). V shed 4 bases and J shed 1 base, with 18 bases lying between them. Germline-derived CDR1 and CDR2 are SEHNR and FQNEAQ (reference sequence). The CDR3 length is 17 residues. CDR3 loop: CASSYYRDTQGTDTQYF. The CDR3 region has the DNA TGTGCCAGCAGCTATTATAGGGACACCCAAGGCACAGATACGCAGTATTTT.